Listed here are 19 T cell receptor beta chains from one sample, sequenced in a study of blood T cell repertoires in COVID-19. Sequenced by immunoSEQ multiplex PCR; TCRdb stores in-frame clones only, minus some. Among some 160,000 clones listed, 85% were seen once. Sequencing used PBMCs or T cells enriched from blood (not recorded which). All receptors come from a woman between 40 and 50 years old who had recovered from COVID-19.

The sample holds one count of this clone. The genes are TRBV6-2 or TRBV6-3 and TRBJ1-6; possibly TRBD1 for D (5 bases). Trimming stripped 4 bases from V and 9 bases from J, with 19 bases between. This CDR3 is built from 16 residues. The germline V gene has CDR1 MNHEY and CDR2 SVGEGT. CDR3 nucleotide sequence: TGTGCCAGCAGTTCAAACAGGTCACGGGAGGGTTCACCCCTCCACTTT. Protein sequence: CASSSNRSREGSPLHF.

This clone was counted a few times. The J gene is TRBJ1-5, the V gene TRBV18; 7 bases map to TRBD1. CDR3 length: 13 residues. Germline CDR1 reads KGHSH; CDR2 reads LQKENI. V was clipped by 2 bases and J by 9 bases; unmatched bases: 4. CDR3 amino acids: CASSPGDSGPQHF. In nucleotides, the CDR3 is TGTGCCAGCTCACCAGGGGACAGCGGGCCCCAGCATTTT.

This sequence joins TRBV7-8 and TRBJ1-1, with 7 bases identical to TRBD1. The V and J ends lost 7 bases and 1 base, in that order; junction bases with no gene match: 3. The CDR3 covers 13 residues. Germline loops: CDR1 SGHVS, CDR2 FQNEAQ. The CDR3 region has the DNA TGTGCCAGCACCCCAGGGGGGAACACTGAAGCTTTCTTT. The encoded protein is CASTPGGNTEAFF.

The CDR3 nucleotides read TGTGCCAGCAGCCAAGAGATGCAGGCCTATGGCTACACCTTC. Protein: CASSQEMQAYGYTF. The chain uses TRBV3-1 (or the pseudogene TRBV3-2) and TRBJ1-2, with no clear D. The CDR3 loop spans 14 amino acids. V dropped 0 bases and J dropped 4 bases, with 9 bases sitting between them. CDR1 is LGHDT, CDR2 YNNKEL, per germline (reference sequence).

This sequence joins TRBV10-3 and TRBJ1-2; possibly TRBD1 for D (6 bases). Looked up from germline, CDR1 is ENHRY and CDR2 is SYGVKD. This CDR3 spans 13 amino acids. V was shortened by 3 bases and J by 7 bases, with 12 bases between the two germline ends. This CDR3 is CAISEAGVLGYTF. CDR3 bases: TGTGCCATCAGTGAAGCAGGGGTCCTTGGCTACACCTTC.

This CDR3 is CASTSGSPYNEQFF. As DNA, the CDR3 is TGTGCCAGTACTAGCGGGAGCCCCTACAATGAGCAGTTCTTC. V usage is TRBV6-5 and J usage is TRBJ2-1; 11 nucleotides match TRBD2. Germline CDR1 reads MNHEY; CDR2 reads SVGAGI. CDR3 length: 14 amino acids. Trimming removed 9 bases from V and 2 bases from J; junction bases left unmatched: 3.

The genes are TRBV6-5 and TRBJ1-2, with D possibly being TRBD1 (6 bases). Trimming cost V 2 bases and J 6 bases, with 10 bases left between them. This CDR3 spans 13 amino acids. Germline CDR1 reads MNHEY; CDR2 reads SVGAGI. CDR3 protein: CASSYLTGNGYTF. The DNA of the CDR3 is TGTGCCAGCAGTTACCTAACAGGGAATGGCTACACCTTC.

This clone was seen more than once but under ten times. V and J are TRBV6-2 or TRBV6-3 and TRBJ1-5; D unclear. The length of the CDR3 is 17 residues. V dropped 0 bases and J dropped 1 base, with 13 bases sitting between them. The germline V gene has CDR1 MNHEY and CDR2 SVGEGT. The CDR3 coding sequence is TGTGCCAGCAGTTACTCGAATCCGGTAGCGAGCAATCAGCCCCAGCATTTT. Protein product: CASSYSNPVASNQPQHF.

The rearrangement links TRBV2 to TRBJ2-2; TRBD1 matches 8 bases. With 6 bases clipped from V and 4 bases from J, the junction kept 7 bases outside the gene matches. Germline CDR1 and CDR2: SNHLY and FYNNEI. CDR3 length: 15 residues. The CDR3 sequence: CASSPQGVGTGELFF. The CDR3 nucleotides read TGTGCCAGCAGCCCACAGGGGGTCGGCACCGGGGAGCTGTTTTTT.

V gene TRBV6-5 combines with J gene TRBJ1-1; tentatively, D is TRBD1 (5 bases). In germline, CDR1 is MNHEY, CDR2 SVGAGI. The CDR3 is 14 amino acids. V lost 10 bases and J lost 2, with 17 bases in between. The CDR3: CATQRDGRNTEAFF. DNA for the CDR3: TGTGCCACGCAGCGGGACGGACGTAACACTGAAGCTTTCTTT.

This chain joins TRBV5-1 and TRBJ2-3, with D possibly being TRBD2 (6 bases). The V and J ends lost 3 bases and 4 bases respectively, with 9 bases between them. From germline, CDR1 is SGHRS and CDR2 YFSETQ. The CDR3 extends over 13 amino acids. CDR3 in amino acids: CASSSGLSDTQYF. The CDR3 region has the DNA TGCGCCAGCAGCTCGGGACTCTCAGATACGCAGTATTTT. The variable domain in full, with the rest retrieved from reference TRBV5-1 and TRBJ2-3, is KAGVTQTPRYLIKTRGQQVTLSCSPISGHRSVSWYQQTPGQGLQFLFEYFSETQRNKGNFPGRFSGRQFSNSRSEMNVSTLELGDSALYLCASSSGLSDTQYFGPGTRLTVL.

The table lists this clone with a few counts. In nucleotides, the CDR3 is TGTGCCAGCAGCCCTCCCGGCTCCTACGAGCAGTACTTC. The encoded protein is CASSPPGSYEQYF. The chain recombines TRBV27 with TRBJ2-7, with D unresolved. Trimming cost V 6 bases and J 0 bases, with 9 bases left between them. CDR3 size: 13 residues. Germline CDR1 reads MNHEY; CDR2 reads SMNVEV (reference sequence).

The V and J genes are TRBV4-1 and TRBJ2-5, with 7 bases matching TRBD2. V was clipped by 1 base and J by 5 bases; unmatched bases: 1. This CDR3 comprises 13 residues. Germline V gene data show CDR1 as MGHRA and CDR2 as YSYEKL. CDR3 loop: CASSQVRGETQYF. The CDR3 bases are TGCGCCAGCAGCCAAGTGCGGGGGGAGACCCAGTACTTC.

V usage is TRBV2 and J usage is TRBJ1-5; D not resolved. The CDR3 length is 14 residues. V was pared by 6 bases and J by 9 bases, with 18 bases between. Germline V lookup: CDR1 SNHLY, CDR2 FYNNEI. The CDR3 here is CASRTTAQVGPQHF. CDR3 in DNA: TGTGCCAGCAGGACTACAGCTCAGGTTGGGCCCCAGCATTTT. The full variable domain, rest sourced from reference TRBV2 and TRBJ1-5, is EPEVTQTPSHQVTQMGQEVILRCVPISNHLYFYWYRQILGQKVEFLVSFYNNEISEKSEIFDDQFSVERPDGSNFTLKIRSTKLEDSAMYFCASRTTAQVGPQHFGDGTRLSIL.

The rearrangement uses TRBV5-1 and TRBJ2-1, with D perhaps TRBD2 (6 bases). CDR3 size: 15 residues. The germline V gene encodes CDR1 SGHRS and CDR2 YFSETQ. V was trimmed by 4 bases and J by 8 bases, leaving 19 bases between them. The CDR3 reads CASSPVGGNYDEQFF. CDR3 coding DNA: TGCGCCAGCAGCCCCGTGGGCGGGAATTACGATGAGCAGTTCTTC. The entire variable domain, with the rest obtained from reference TRBV5-1 and TRBJ2-1, is as follows: KAGVTQTPRYLIKTRGQQVTLSCSPISGHRSVSWYQQTPGQGLQFLFEYFSETQRNKGNFPGRFSGRQFSNSRSEMNVSTLELGDSALYLCASSPVGGNYDEQFFGPGTRLTVL.

V is TRBV24-1 and J is TRBJ2-5; 8 bases are a match to TRBD1. Germline trimming cut 6 bases from V and 1 base from J; bases unmatched to any gene: 3. The germline CDR1 and CDR2 sequences are KGHDR and SFDVKD. The CDR3 is made up of 14 amino acids. Here the CDR3 DNA reads TGTGCCACCAGTACAGGGGGGCTCCAAGAGACCCAGTACTTC. The encoded protein is CATSTGGLQETQYF.

This rearrangement joins TRBV6-5 to TRBJ2-2; D might be TRBD2 (5 bases). Germline loops: CDR1 MNHEY, CDR2 SVGAGI. This CDR3 is built from 13 residues. The germline V and J ends were trimmed by 7 bases and 5 bases, with 11 bases remaining between them. The CDR3 region has the DNA TGTGCCAGCACCGTTCCGGGGACCGGGGAGCTGTTTTTT. It yields the protein CASTVPGTGELFF.

V and J are TRBV5-1 and TRBJ2-1; possible D gene TRBD2, 5 bases. The CDR3 runs to 13 residues. Trimming removed 2 bases from V and 7 bases from J, with 10 bases in between. From germline, CDR1 is SGHRS and CDR2 YFSETQ. Written as DNA, the CDR3 is TGCGCCAGCAGCTTCATACGGGAAAATGAGCAGTTCTTC. It codes for CASSFIRENEQFF.

This clone has only one observation. The V gene is TRBV3-1 (or the pseudogene TRBV3-2), the J gene TRBJ2-1; 9 nucleotides agree with TRBD1. This CDR3 comprises 17 residues. CDR1 is LGHDT, CDR2 YNNKEL, per germline (reference sequence). V trimming: 0 bases; J trimming: 6 bases; junction bases outside the gene matches: 9. Here the CDR3 reads CASSQEYGQGYGNEQFF. DNA for the CDR3: TGTGCCAGCAGCCAAGAGTATGGACAGGGGTATGGCAATGAGCAGTTCTTC.